Detailed here is one T cell receptor (beta chain). The antigen is not known. These data belong to a study of chemoradiotherapy in HPV16-positive cancers. The study's findings and limits: Functional assays defining HPV-specific T cells used only a couple of HPV16-positive patients. Better recurrence-free survival went with HPV-responsive T-cell expansion in HPV16-positive patients. During treatment, candidate HPV-specific clones and E7-related motifs expanded in tumor.

Assay: immunoSEQ multiplex PCR; the TCRdb copy retains only in-frame clones and omits some. In the table there are some 14,000 clones, 60% to 80% of which are singletons. Over chemoradiotherapy, repertoires were sampled more than once. The sample was acquired from a patient who underwent chemoradiotherapy. The sequence was obtained from a human donor with HPV-associated anogenital cancer.

The CDR3 region has the DNA TGTGCCAGCAGCGTAGATCTCGGGGGATCGGGGACCCAGTACTTC. It specifies CASSVDLGGSGTQYF. This rearrangement joins TRBV9 to TRBJ2-5, with D perhaps matching TRBD2 (6 bases). Trimming removed 0 bases at V and 7 bases at J, with 16 bases between. CDR1 and CDR2 from the germline V gene are SGDLS and YYNGEE. The CDR3 contains 15 residues.